This is a list of T cell receptor beta chains from one sample in a study of blood T cell repertoires in COVID-19. TCRdb keeps only in-frame clones here, not all; method: immunoSEQ multiplex PCR. The profile shows 310,000 or so clones, about 89% of them singletons. The sample comprised peripheral blood. Every receptor here comes from a man aged 18 to 30 who had recovered from COVID-19. The CDR3 runs from the conserved cysteine through the conserved F or W. The D gene is left open where the match is weak.

j_call d_call v_call cdr3_length cdr3_nt cdr3_aa
TRBJ2-1 TRBD1 TRBV18 16 TGTGCCAGCTCACCAGTCCTCGTGGACAGGGGAGGGAGAGTGTTCTTC CASSPVLVDRGGRVFF
TRBJ1-2 - TRBV3-1/TRBV3-2 13 TGTGCCAGCAGCCTGGACAGTAACTATGGCTACACCTTC CASSLDSNYGYTF
TRBJ1-2 - TRBV6-1 13 TGTGCCAGCAGTGAACCGGTTTTCTATGGCTACACCTTC CASSEPVFYGYTF
TRBJ2-1 TRBD2 TRBV6-5 14 TGTGCCAGCCTTAAGGGACTAGGGAACAATGAGCAGTTCTTC CASLKGLGNNEQFF
TRBJ1-1 - TRBV6-5 15 TGTGCCAGCAGTCGAAACGACGTAGGAGGAACTGAAGCTTTCTTT CASSRNDVGGTEAFF
TRBJ1-1 - TRBV28 16 TGTGCCAGCAGTTCACCGGGACACCCAAGGAACACTGAAGCTTTCTTT CASSSPGHPRNTEAFF
TRBJ2-7 - TRBV5-1 13 TGCGCCAGCAGGAAACAGGGTAGCAACGAGCAGTACTTC CASRKQGSNEQYF
TRBJ2-3 TRBD2 TRBV6-1 17 TGTGCCAGCAGTGAAGACATAGCGGGAGGTGGTACAGATACGCAGTATTTT CASSEDIAGGGTDTQYF
TRBJ2-1 TRBD2 TRBV10-3 14 TGTGCCACTACTAGCGAGAGCTCCTACAATGAGCAGTTCTTC CATTSESSYNEQFF
TRBJ2-7 - TRBV5-8 14 TGTGCCAGCAGCTTAGGGTGGGTGCGGGATGAGCAGTACTTC CASSLGWVRDEQYF
TRBJ1-2 - TRBV27 13 TGTGCCAGCAGCAACGGGGGGGGATTCGGCTACACCTTC CASSNGGGFGYTF
TRBJ1-2 TRBD1 TRBV18 13 TGTGCCAGCTCACCAGGGACAGGCAATGGCTACACCTTC CASSPGTGNGYTF
TRBJ2-7 TRBD1 TRBV14 14 TGTGCCAGCAGCCAGACAGGGTCATCCTACGAGCAGTACTTC CASSQTGSSYEQYF
TRBJ2-3 TRBD2 TRBV20-1 14 TGCAGTGCTAGTAGCGGGGGAACCACAGATACGCAGTATTTT CSASSGGTTDTQYF